Listed below are T cell receptor beta chains from one sample, sequenced in a study of OX40 agonist ivuxolimab in advanced cancers. TCRdb keeps only in-frame clones here, not all; method: immunoSEQ multiplex PCR. The table lists tens of thousands of clones, 88% of them singletons. Sample: CD4+ or CD8+ T cells sorted from blood, taken in a trial of the OX40 agonist ivuxolimab. All receptors come from an adult with an advanced solid tumor such as melanoma, head and neck, liver or kidney cancer. The CDR3 runs from the conserved cysteine through the conserved F or W. The D gene is left open where the match is weak. Not all rows give a size; the values are once, few, many and, for expanded clones, a class.

- | TRBJ2-3 | TRBV21-1 | few | TGTGCCAGCAGCAACGGGTGTAACCCAGATACGCAGTATTTT | CASSNGCNPDTQYF
TRBD1 | TRBJ2-3 | TRBV5-1 | - | TGCGCCAGCAGCCTAAGGACAGGGGGAGATACGCAGTATTTT | CASSLRTGGDTQYF
- | TRBJ2-4 | TRBV11-2 | - | TGTGCCAGCAGCTTAGGTGGGCAGAAAAACATTCAGTACTTC | CASSLGGQKNIQYF
- | TRBJ1-3 | TRBV6-6 | - | TGTGCCAGCAGTACCAGGGACTCTGGAAACACCATATATTTT | CASSTRDSGNTIYF
- | TRBJ2-6 | TRBV5-4 | - | TGTGCCAGCAGCCCCGGACTCCCTGGGGCCAACGTCCTGACTTTC | CASSPGLPGANVLTF
- | TRBJ2-6 | TRBV18 | - | TGTGCCAGCCCAACAGCCTCTGGGGCCAACGTCCTGACTTTC | CASPTASGANVLTF
- | TRBJ2-7 | TRBV19 | - | TGTGCCAGTAGTATGGAGACAGGCCGAGAGCAGTACTTC | CASSMETGREQYF
- | TRBJ2-5 | TRBV6-6 | - | TGTGCCAGCCAAAGAGGGGGAGAGACCCAGTACTTC | CASQRGGETQYF
- | TRBJ2-7 | TRBV18 | - | TGTGCCAGCTCACCGGGGGGGGCTCGCGAGCAGTACTTC | CASSPGGAREQYF
TRBD1 | TRBJ1-5 | TRBV7-8 | - | TGTGCCAGCAGCGGGACAGGGGGGAATCAGCCCCAGCATTTT | CASSGTGGNQPQHF
- | TRBJ1-1 | TRBV6-1 | - | TGTGCCAGCAGTGAAACAGGGACGAGCACTGAAGCTTTCTTT | CASSETGTSTEAFF
- | TRBJ1-4 | TRBV25-1 | - | TGTGCCAGCAGTGATTCTAGGGAACCGACCGGAAAACTGTTTTTT | CASSDSREPTGKLFF
TRBD2 | TRBJ2-7 | TRBV28 | - | TGTGCCAGCAGTTGGGGCGGGAGGACACGAGAGGGTTACGAGCAGTACTTC | CASSWGGRTREGYEQYF
- | TRBJ1-1 | TRBV5-1 | - | TGCGCCAGCACAATCGGGCTACGGGGAACTGAAGCTTTCTTT | CASTIGLRGTEAFF
- | TRBJ1-5 | TRBV18 | - | TGTGCCAGCTCACCACGTGGGGGGGGATATCAGCCCCAGCATTTT | CASSPRGGGYQPQHF
TRBD2 | TRBJ2-2 | TRBV11-1 | - | TGTGCCAGCAGCCTCCCGCGACTAGCGGGGGTGAACACCGGGGAGCTGTTTTTT | CASSLPRLAGVNTGELFF
- | TRBJ1-1 | TRBV7-9 | - | TGTGCCAGCAGCTTAATTGGAGGGGCCTCCTCTCCCGACGGAATCGCTTTCTTT | CASSLIGGASSPDGIAFF
TRBD1 | TRBJ2-7 | TRBV11-2 | - | TGTGCCAGCAGAACGAGCAGGACAGGGAGCTCCTACGAGCAGTACTTC | CASRTSRTGSSYEQYF
- | TRBJ1-2 | TRBV18 | few | TGTGCCAGCTCACCATCGGATTTTTCCTACACCTTC | CASSPSDFSYTF
TRBD1 | TRBJ2-7 | TRBV5-6 | - | TGTGCCAGCAGGTATAGGGGGACAGGAGGGGGCGAGCAGTACTTC | CASRYRGTGGGEQYF
- | TRBJ1-2 | TRBV18 | few | TGTGCCAGCTCACTCTCTGAGTCTCGTGGCTACACCTTC | CASSLSESRGYTF
- | TRBJ1-4 | TRBV9 | - | TGTGCCAGCAGCGCCCATAATGAAAAACTGTTTTTT | CASSAHNEKLFF
- | TRBJ2-5 | TRBV6-7 | - | TGTGCCAGCAGGAAAGGGAGGGAGACCCAGTACTTC | CASRKGRETQYF
TRBD1 | TRBJ2-3 | TRBV11-1 | - | TGTGCCAGCAGCTTGGACAGGGGGGCAGATACGCAGTATTTT | CASSLDRGADTQYF
TRBD2 | TRBJ2-7 | TRBV28 | - | TGTGCCAGCACCCCTTTTACTAGCGGGAGTCGGTACGAGCAGTACTTC | CASTPFTSGSRYEQYF
TRBD1 | TRBJ1-2 | TRBV5-1 | - | TGCGCCAGCAGCTTCTCCGGGACAGAAGGAGGCTACACCTTC | CASSFSGTEGGYTF
- | TRBJ2-1 | TRBV6-6 | - | TGTGCCAGCAGTGCCCCGGGGTATAATGAGCAGTTCTTC | CASSAPGYNEQFF
- | TRBJ1-1 | TRBV28 | once | TGTGCCAGCAGAAAACAGGGAAGGGTCGCTGAAGCTTTCTTT | CASRKQGRVAEAFF